The next 8 T cell receptor beta chains were all read from a single sample in a study of blood T cell repertoires in COVID-19. This table comes from immunoSEQ multiplex PCR, and its TCRdb copy is limited to in-frame clones, with some not included. The repertoire has 200,000 to 300,000 clones, just under 85% of them found once; the top ten carry about 4%. Sequencing was performed on peripheral blood. The receptors come from a man in his forties or fifties with acute or convalescent COVID-19.

This chain connects TRBV11-2 to TRBJ1-6; D is uncertain. From germline, CDR1 is SGHAT and CDR2 FQNNGV. V was cut by 5 bases and J by 0 bases, with 11 bases left in between. The CDR3 spans 16 residues. In DNA, the CDR3 is TGTGCCAGCAGCCCGCTGACTAGCTCCTATAATTCACCCCTCCACTTT. Amino acid sequence: CASSPLTSSYNSPLHF.

The chain couples TRBV30 to TRBJ2-5; D gene ambiguous. The CDR3 is made up of 12 amino acids. Trimming took 0 bases from V and 3 from J, leaving 5 bases between them. Germline V gene sequence: CDR1 GTSNPN, CDR2 SVGIG (reference sequence). The CDR3 is CAWSVPEETQYF. The CDR3 DNA reads TGTGCCTGGAGTGTACCGGAAGAGACCCAGTACTTC.

This rearrangement joins TRBV4-1 to TRBJ2-1, with a weak D call TRBD2 (6 bases). In germline, CDR1 is MGHRA, CDR2 YSYEKL. CDR3 length: 17 amino acids. Trimming shortened V by 6 bases and J by 5 bases, and 23 bases separated the two germline ends. The CDR3 loop reads CASSRTLGGLLDNEQFF. DNA of the CDR3: TGCGCCAGCAGTCGAACCCTGGGGGGTCTTTTGGACAATGAGCAGTTCTTC.

This clone was picked up one time. V and J are TRBV6-1 and TRBJ2-7; 11 bases align to TRBD1. Germline values: CDR1 MNHNS, CDR2 SASEGT. The CDR3 is made up of 16 amino acids. The V and J ends lost 3 bases and 2 bases, in that order; junction bases with no gene match: 6. Written as DNA, the CDR3 is TGTGCCAGCAGTGACGGGACAGGGGGTAGAGCCTACGAGCAGTACTTC. Its protein is CASSDGTGGRAYEQYF.

The rearrangement links TRBV5-1 to TRBJ2-7, with 7 bases matching TRBD2. Germline values: CDR1 SGHRS, CDR2 YFSETQ. Germline trimming cut 2 bases from V and 3 bases from J; bases unmatched to any gene: 17. The CDR3 runs to 18 residues. The CDR3 sequence: CASSFSPSGTAGDYEQYF. The CDR3 DNA is TGCGCCAGCAGCTTTTCCCCTAGCGGAACCGCGGGGGACTACGAGCAGTACTTC. Full variable domain (missing parts from reference TRBV5-1 and TRBJ2-7): KAGVTQTPRYLIKTRGQQVTLSCSPISGHRSVSWYQQTPGQGLQFLFEYFSETQRNKGNFPGRFSGRQFSNSRSEMNVSTLELGDSALYLCASSFSPSGTAGDYEQYFGPGTRLTVT.

The chain carries TRBV30 and TRBJ2-2, with 7 bases matching TRBD1. Germline V gene lookup returns CDR1 GTSNPN and CDR2 SVGIG (reference sequence). The ends lost 2 bases at V and 7 bases at J; junction bases unmatched: 4. CDR3 length: 13 amino acids. This CDR3 reads CAWSTGVNGELFF. CDR3 bases: TGTGCCTGGAGTACAGGGGTGAACGGGGAGCTGTTTTTT.

This clone was picked up one time. At one boundary the junction diverges from the germline segment, which might be a read error. The chain is built from TRBV6-5 and TRBJ1-2, with D possibly being TRBD1 (6 bases). The CDR3 is made up of 12 amino acids. Germline V gene data show CDR1 as MNHEY and CDR2 as SVGAGI. CDR3 residues: CASSIHLTGVLF. CDR3 DNA sequence: TGTGCCAGCAGTATACACCTGACAGGCGTCCTCTTC.

This chain connects TRBV29-1 to TRBJ1-1; 8 bases align to TRBD1. The CDR3 is made up of 14 amino acids. The V gene end was trimmed by 6 bases and the J gene end by 5 bases; junction bases not matched to a gene: 11. The germline CDR1 and CDR2 sequences are SQVTM and ANQGSEA. CDR3 nucleotides: TGCAGCGTCTCCCTGGGGACAGGCGGGACTGAAGCTTTCTTT. Protein: CSVSLGTGGTEAFF.